One and the same sample provided the 3 T cell receptor beta chains below, sequenced in a study of shared clonotypes between healthy human individuals. Sequencing was performed with immunoSEQ multiplex PCR; in TCRdb, only in-frame clones are kept and a portion is missing. The table has some 2,000,000 clones, 90% to 97% seen once. Sequenced sample: naive CD4+ T cells sorted from blood. Indicated subset: CD45RA+ positively selected. The receptor set was obtained from a man aged 18 to 29 in good health.

This rearrangement joins TRBV2 to TRBJ1-1; possibly TRBD1 for D (5 bases). This CDR3 has 15 amino acids. Germline CDR1 SNHLY, CDR2 FYNNEI. V lost 4 bases, J lost 2 bases, and 14 bases lay in between. CDR3 coding DNA: TGTGCCAGCAGTGCTTTCCAGGGATTTAACACTGAAGCTTTCTTT. This gives the protein CASSAFQGFNTEAFF.

The rearrangement joins TRBV9 to TRBJ1-5; the match to TRBD1 covers 10 bases. CDR3 length: 14 residues. Trimming at V came to 2 bases and at J to 6 bases, leaving 2 bases not matched to a gene. Per germline, CDR1 SGDLS and CDR2 YYNGEE. The CDR3 spells CASSVGQGTQPQHF. Written as DNA, the CDR3 is TGTGCCAGCAGCGTGGGACAGGGGACTCAGCCCCAGCATTTT. The variable domain in full, completed from reference TRBV9 and TRBJ1-5, reads DSGVTQTPKHLITATGQRVTLRCSPRSGDLSVYWYQQSLDQGLQFLIQYYNGEERAKGNILERFSAQQFPDLHSELNLSSLELGDSALYFCASSVGQGTQPQHFGDGTRLSIL.

This chain connects TRBV5-1 to TRBJ2-5; D unclear. The germline CDR1 and CDR2 sequences are SGHRS and YFSETQ. The CDR3 extends over 16 amino acids. Between the trimmed V and J ends, which lost 4 bases and 3 bases, there was a span of 19 bases. The CDR3 DNA follows: TGCGCCAGCAGCCCAACCACCTCGGACGGAGAAGAGACCCAGTACTTC. This translates into CASSPTTSDGEETQYF.